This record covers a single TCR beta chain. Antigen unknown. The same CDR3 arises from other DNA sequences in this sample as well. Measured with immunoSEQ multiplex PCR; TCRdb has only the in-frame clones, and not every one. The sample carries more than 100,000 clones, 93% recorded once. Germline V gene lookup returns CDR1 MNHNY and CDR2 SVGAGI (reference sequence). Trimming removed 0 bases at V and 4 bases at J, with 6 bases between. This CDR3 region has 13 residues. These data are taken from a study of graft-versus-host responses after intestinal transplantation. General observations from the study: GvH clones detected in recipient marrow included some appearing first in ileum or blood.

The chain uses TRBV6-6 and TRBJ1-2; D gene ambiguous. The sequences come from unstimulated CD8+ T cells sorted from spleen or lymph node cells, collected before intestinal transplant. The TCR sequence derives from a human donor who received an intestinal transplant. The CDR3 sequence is CASSYSWGYGYTF. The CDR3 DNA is TGTGCCAGCAGTTACTCCTGGGGCTATGGCTACACCTTC.